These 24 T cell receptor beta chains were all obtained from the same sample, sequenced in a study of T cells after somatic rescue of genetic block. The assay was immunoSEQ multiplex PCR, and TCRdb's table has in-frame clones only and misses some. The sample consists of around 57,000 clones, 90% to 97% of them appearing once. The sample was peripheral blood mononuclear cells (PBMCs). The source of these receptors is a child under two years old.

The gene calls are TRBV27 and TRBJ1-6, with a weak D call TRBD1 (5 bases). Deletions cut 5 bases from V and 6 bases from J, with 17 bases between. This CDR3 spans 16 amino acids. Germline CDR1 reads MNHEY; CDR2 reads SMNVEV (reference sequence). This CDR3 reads CASSIRTSGSNSPLHF. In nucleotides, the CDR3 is TGTGCCAGCAGTATCAGGACATCAGGAAGTAATTCACCCCTCCACTTT.

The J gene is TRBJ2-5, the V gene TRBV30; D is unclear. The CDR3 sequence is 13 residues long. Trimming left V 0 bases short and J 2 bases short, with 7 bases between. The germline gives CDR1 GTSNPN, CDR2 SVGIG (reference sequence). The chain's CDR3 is CAWSVHFQETQYF. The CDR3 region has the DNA TGTGCCTGGAGTGTACACTTTCAAGAGACCCAGTACTTC.

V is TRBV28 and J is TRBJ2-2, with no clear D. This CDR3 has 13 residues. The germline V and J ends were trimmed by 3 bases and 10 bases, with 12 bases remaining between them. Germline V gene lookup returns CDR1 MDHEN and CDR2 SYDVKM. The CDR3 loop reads CASSFSPVAELFF. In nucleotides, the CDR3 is TGTGCCAGCAGTTTTTCCCCTGTTGCGGAGCTGTTTTTT.

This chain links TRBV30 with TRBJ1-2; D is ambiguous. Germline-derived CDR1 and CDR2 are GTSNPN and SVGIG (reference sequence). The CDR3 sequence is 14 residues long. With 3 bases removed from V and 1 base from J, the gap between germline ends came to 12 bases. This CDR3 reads CAWRALWFNYGYTF. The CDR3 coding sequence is TGTGCCTGGAGGGCCCTTTGGTTTAACTATGGCTACACCTTC.

The chain's CDR3 is CATAQYRVGNYGYTF. The CDR3 coding sequence is TGTGCCACCGCTCAATACAGGGTGGGTAACTATGGCTACACCTTC. The J gene is TRBJ1-2, the V gene TRBV2; tentatively, D is TRBD1 (6 bases). The CDR3 spans 15 residues. Germline V CDR1 and CDR2: SNHLY, FYNNEI. V was clipped by 10 bases and J by 1 base, with 19 bases between them.

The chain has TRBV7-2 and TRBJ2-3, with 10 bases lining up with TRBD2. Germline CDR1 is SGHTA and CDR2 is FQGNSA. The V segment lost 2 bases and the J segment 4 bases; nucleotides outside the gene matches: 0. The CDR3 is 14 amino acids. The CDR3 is CASSLLAGADTQYF. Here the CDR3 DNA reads TGTGCCAGCAGCTTACTAGCGGGAGCAGATACGCAGTATTTT.

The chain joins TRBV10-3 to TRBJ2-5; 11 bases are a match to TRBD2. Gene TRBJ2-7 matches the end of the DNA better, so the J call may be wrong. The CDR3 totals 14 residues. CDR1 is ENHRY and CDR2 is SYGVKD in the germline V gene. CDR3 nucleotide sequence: TGTGCCACAAAACTAGCGGGAGTCTTCTACGAGCAGTACTTC. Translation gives CATKLAGVFYEQYF.

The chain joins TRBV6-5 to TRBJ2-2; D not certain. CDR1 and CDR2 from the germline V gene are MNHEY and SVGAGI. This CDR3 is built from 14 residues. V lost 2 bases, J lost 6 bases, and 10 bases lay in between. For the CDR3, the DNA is TGTGCCAGCAGTTACGTGGAGAGCGCCGGGGAGCTGTTTTTT. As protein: CASSYVESAGELFF.

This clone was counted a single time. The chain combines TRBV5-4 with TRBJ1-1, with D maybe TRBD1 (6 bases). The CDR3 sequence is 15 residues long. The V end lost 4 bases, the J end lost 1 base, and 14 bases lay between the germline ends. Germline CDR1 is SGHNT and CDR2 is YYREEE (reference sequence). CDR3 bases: TGTGCCAGCAGCGTTACAGGGCTGCCGAACACTGAAGCTTTCTTT. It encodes CASSVTGLPNTEAFF.

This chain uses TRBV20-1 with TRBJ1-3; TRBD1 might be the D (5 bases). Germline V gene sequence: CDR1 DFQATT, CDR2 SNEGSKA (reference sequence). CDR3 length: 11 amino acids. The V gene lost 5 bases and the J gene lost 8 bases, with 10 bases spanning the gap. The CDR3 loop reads CSAGTGDTIYF. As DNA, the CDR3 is TGCAGTGCTGGGACCGGAGACACCATATATTTT.

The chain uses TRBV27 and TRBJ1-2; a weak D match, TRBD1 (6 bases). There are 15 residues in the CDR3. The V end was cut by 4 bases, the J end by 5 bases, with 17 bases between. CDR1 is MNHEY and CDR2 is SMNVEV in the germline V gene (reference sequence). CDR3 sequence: CASSSAGGRGYGYTF. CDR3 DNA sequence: TGTGCCAGCAGTTCCGCCGGGGGGCGGGGGTATGGCTACACCTTC.

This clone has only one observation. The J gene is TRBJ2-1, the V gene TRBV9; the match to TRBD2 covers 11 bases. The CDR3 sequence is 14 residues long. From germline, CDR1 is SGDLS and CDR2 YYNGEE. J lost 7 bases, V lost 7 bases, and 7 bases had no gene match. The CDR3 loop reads CASGPGLAENEQFF. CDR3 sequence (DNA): TGTGCCAGCGGACCGGGACTAGCGGAAAATGAGCAGTTCTTC.

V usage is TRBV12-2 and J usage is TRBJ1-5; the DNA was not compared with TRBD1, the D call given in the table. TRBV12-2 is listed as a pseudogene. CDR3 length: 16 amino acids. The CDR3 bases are TGTGCAAGTCGCTTAGCGGGGGCAGGGCCGAGGCAGCCCCAGCATTTT. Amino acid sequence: CASRLAGAGPRQPQHF.

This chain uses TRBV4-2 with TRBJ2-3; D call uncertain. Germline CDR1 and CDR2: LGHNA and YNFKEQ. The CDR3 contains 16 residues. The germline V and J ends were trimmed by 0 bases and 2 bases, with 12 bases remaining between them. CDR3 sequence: CASSQEVSASTDTQYF. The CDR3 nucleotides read TGTGCCAGCAGCCAAGAGGTATCAGCTTCCACAGATACGCAGTATTTT.

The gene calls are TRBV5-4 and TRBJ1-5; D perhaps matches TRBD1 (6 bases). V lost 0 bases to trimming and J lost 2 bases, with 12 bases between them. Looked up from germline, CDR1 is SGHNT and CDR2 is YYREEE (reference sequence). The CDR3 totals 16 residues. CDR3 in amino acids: CASSLDWGRGNQPQHF. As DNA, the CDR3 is TGTGCCAGCAGCTTGGATTGGGGGCGCGGCAATCAGCCCCAGCATTTT.

The DNA for the CDR3 is TGCGCCAGCAGCTTGGTAGCGGGTACACAAGAGACCCAGTACTTC. It is translated as CASSLVAGTQETQYF. V gene TRBV5-1 combines with J gene TRBJ2-5, with TRBD2 matching over 7 bases. This CDR3 is built from 15 residues. Looked up from germline, CDR1 is SGHRS and CDR2 is YFSETQ. With V trimmed by 0 bases and J by 2 bases, 4 bases remained unmatched.

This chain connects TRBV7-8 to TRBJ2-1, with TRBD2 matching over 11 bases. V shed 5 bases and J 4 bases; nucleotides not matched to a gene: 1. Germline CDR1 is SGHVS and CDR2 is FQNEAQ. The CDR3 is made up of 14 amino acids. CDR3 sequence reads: CASSRLAGYNEQFF. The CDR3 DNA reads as TGTGCCAGCAGCCGACTAGCGGGGTACAATGAGCAGTTCTTC.

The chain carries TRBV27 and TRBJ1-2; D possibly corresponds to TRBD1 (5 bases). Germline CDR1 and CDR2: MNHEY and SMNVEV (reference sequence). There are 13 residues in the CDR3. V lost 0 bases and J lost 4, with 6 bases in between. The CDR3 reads CASSLSGTYGYTF. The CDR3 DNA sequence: TGTGCCAGCAGTTTATCCGGGACCTATGGCTACACCTTC.

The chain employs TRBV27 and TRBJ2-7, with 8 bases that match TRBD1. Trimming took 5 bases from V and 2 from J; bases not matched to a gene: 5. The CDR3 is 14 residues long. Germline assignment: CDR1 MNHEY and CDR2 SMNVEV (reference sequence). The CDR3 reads CASSPWTGTYEQYF. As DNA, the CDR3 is TGTGCCAGCAGTCCTTGGACAGGGACCTACGAGCAGTACTTC.

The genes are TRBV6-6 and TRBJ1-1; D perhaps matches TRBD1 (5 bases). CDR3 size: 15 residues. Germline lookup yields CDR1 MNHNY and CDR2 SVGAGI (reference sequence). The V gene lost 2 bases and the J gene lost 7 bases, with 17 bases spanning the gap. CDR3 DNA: TGTGCCAGCAGTTACGGGTGGGGGAGAGAGGGTGAAGCTTTCTTT. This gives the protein CASSYGWGREGEAFF.

The CDR3 DNA reads as TGTGCCAGCAGTGGACAGGGGGTTTCACCCCTCCACTTT. Amino acid sequence: CASSGQGVSPLHF. This sequence joins TRBV25-1 and TRBJ1-6; 9 nucleotides match TRBD1. The CDR3 extends over 13 amino acids. The germline CDR1 and CDR2 sequences are MGHDK and SYGVNS. Trimming removed 4 bases from V and 9 bases from J; junction bases left unmatched: 1.

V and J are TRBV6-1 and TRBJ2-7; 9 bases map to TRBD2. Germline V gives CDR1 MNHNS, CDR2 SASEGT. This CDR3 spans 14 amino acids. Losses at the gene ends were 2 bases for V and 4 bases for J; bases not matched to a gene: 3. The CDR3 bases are TGTGCCAGCAGTGAACTAGCGGGAAAGTACGAGCAGTACTTC. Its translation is CASSELAGKYEQYF.

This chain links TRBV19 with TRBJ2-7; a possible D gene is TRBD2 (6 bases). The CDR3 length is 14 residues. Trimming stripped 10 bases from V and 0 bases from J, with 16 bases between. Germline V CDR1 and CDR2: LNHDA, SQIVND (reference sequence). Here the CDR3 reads CATRPSGYSYEQYF. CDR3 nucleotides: TGTGCCACCCGACCCAGCGGGTACTCCTACGAGCAGTACTTC.

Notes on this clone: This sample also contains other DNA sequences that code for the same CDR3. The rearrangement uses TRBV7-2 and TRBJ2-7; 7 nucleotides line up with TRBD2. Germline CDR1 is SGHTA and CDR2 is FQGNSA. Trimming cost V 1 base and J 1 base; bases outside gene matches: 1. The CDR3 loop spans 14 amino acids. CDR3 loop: CASSLVGGSYEQYF. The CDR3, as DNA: TGTGCCAGCAGCTTAGTCGGGGGGTCCTACGAGCAGTACTTC.